The 25 T cell receptor beta chains given below trace back to one sample, sequenced in a study of blood T cell repertoires in COVID-19. Generated by immunoSEQ multiplex PCR, the TCRdb table keeps only in-frame clones and is missing some. The table has roughly 76,000 clones, approximately 90% seen once. Input material: PBMCs or T cells enriched from blood (not recorded which). The source is a woman aged 50 to 65 with acute COVID-19.

This chain joins TRBV3-1 (or the pseudogene TRBV3-2) and TRBJ2-1; D is unresolved. The CDR3 extends over 11 amino acids. Trimming took 2 bases from V and 10 from J, leaving 6 bases between them. Looked up from germline, CDR1 is LGHDT and CDR2 is YNNKEL (reference sequence). CDR3 in DNA: TGTGCCAGCAGCCAATTCGAGGAGCAGTTCTTC. Its translation is CASSQFEEQFF.

This clone was observed a handful of times. The V call is TRBV10-3, the J call TRBJ1-2; TRBD1 matches at 7 bases. CDR1 and CDR2 from the germline V gene are ENHRY and SYGVKD. The CDR3 runs 16 residues. Trimming took 2 bases from V and 0 from J; bases not matched to a gene: 6. CDR3 DNA sequence: TGTGCCATCAGTGAGAGTACGCAGGGGGCTAACTATGGCTACACCTTC. This gives the protein CAISESTQGANYGYTF.

This clone was counted only a few times. The chain has TRBV5-4 and TRBJ2-7; 7 positions match TRBD2. The CDR3 is 14 residues long. With V trimmed by 0 bases and J by 3 bases, 3 bases remained unmatched. CDR1 and CDR2 (germline): SGHNT, YYREEE (reference sequence). This chain's CDR3 is CASSLAGLVYEQYF. The CDR3 region has the DNA TGTGCCAGCAGCTTGGCAGGACTAGTCTACGAGCAGTACTTC.

The J gene is TRBJ1-4, the V gene TRBV29-1; D uncertain. The CDR3 is 13 residues long. Germline loops: CDR1 SQVTM, CDR2 ANQGSEA. The ends were cut back, 4 bases at V and 5 bases at J, with 11 bases in the middle. CDR3 region: CSVVIQLNEKLFF. CDR3 DNA sequence: TGCAGCGTTGTAATACAGCTCAATGAAAAACTGTTTTTT.

The sample holds one count of this clone. V is TRBV6-1 and J is TRBJ2-1, with D possibly matching TRBD1 (5 bases). This CDR3 region has 14 residues. V lost 2 bases and J 7 bases, leaving 12 bases between the germline ends. Per germline, CDR1 MNHNS and CDR2 SASEGT. CDR3: CASSEFGRENEQFF. DNA for the CDR3: TGTGCCAGCAGTGAATTTGGCAGGGAAAATGAGCAGTTCTTC.

The rearrangement joins TRBV12-3 or TRBV12-4 to TRBJ2-3; D is unclear. Deletions cut 4 bases from V and 2 bases from J, with 7 bases between. The CDR3 spans 13 residues. The CDR3 DNA is TGTGCCAGCAGTTACCGGGTCACAGATACGCAGTATTTT. Amino acid sequence: CASSYRVTDTQYF.

The rearrangement joins TRBV24-1 to TRBJ2-1; 11 bases line up with TRBD1. Germline CDR1 reads KGHDR; CDR2 reads SFDVKD. The length of the CDR3 is 16 residues. Losses at the gene ends were 4 bases for V and 7 bases for J; bases not matched to a gene: 8. The CDR3 protein is CATSDLGQGADNEQFF. In DNA, the CDR3 is TGTGCCACCAGTGACCTTGGACAGGGGGCTGATAATGAGCAGTTCTTC.

This clone appeared once. This rearrangement joins TRBV27 to TRBJ2-7; 7 positions match TRBD1. CDR1 is MNHEY, CDR2 SMNVEV, per germline (reference sequence). The V segment lost 5 bases and the J segment 3 bases; nucleotides outside the gene matches: 10. This CDR3 is built from 15 residues. The CDR3 loop is CASSPNRGYSYEQYF. CDR3 DNA sequence: TGTGCCAGCAGTCCGAACAGGGGCTATAGCTACGAGCAGTACTTC.

V is TRBV20-1 and J is TRBJ1-2; D is unclear. Per the germline V gene, CDR1 is DFQATT and CDR2 is SNEGSKA (reference sequence). V shed 3 bases and J shed 0 bases, with 23 bases lying between them. CDR3 length equals 18 residues. The CDR3 region has the DNA TGCAGTGCTAGTTGGCTGGGGTCTGGGGAGGGTCCTAACTATGGCTACACCTTC. Protein product: CSASWLGSGEGPNYGYTF.

The V call is TRBV29-1, the J call TRBJ2-7; 8 nucleotides match TRBD1. This CDR3 contains 13 residues. Germline V gives CDR1 SQVTM, CDR2 ANQGSEA. V lost 5 bases and J lost 6; bases outside the gene matches: 9. CDR3 region: CSVSQDRVTEQYF. Written as DNA, the CDR3 is TGCAGCGTTTCCCAGGACAGGGTAACCGAGCAGTACTTC.

This chain uses TRBV6-5 with TRBJ2-2; TRBD1 matches 7 bases. The CDR3 is 16 amino acids. The J segment lost 4 bases and the V segment lost 0 bases, leaving 5 bases of the junction unmatched. CDR1 and CDR2 (germline): MNHEY, SVGAGI. The CDR3 DNA is TGTGCCAGCAGTTACTCTCTGACAGGGTCCACCGGGGAGCTGTTTTTT. Translating it yields CASSYSLTGSTGELFF.

CDR3 sequence reads: CASSPTPPGSGNTIYF. The DNA for the CDR3 is TGTGCCAGTAGCCCGACCCCACCAGGATCTGGAAACACCATATATTTT. The chain has TRBV19 and TRBJ1-3; D is uncertain. The CDR3 is 16 amino acids. The germline V and J ends were trimmed by 6 bases and 1 base, with 16 bases remaining between them. CDR1 is LNHDA, CDR2 SQIVND, per germline (reference sequence).

The chain has TRBV24-1 and TRBJ2-2; TRBD1 aligns across 7 bases. Trimming at V came to 5 bases and at J to 2 bases, leaving 10 bases not matched to a gene. The CDR3 consists of 17 residues. CDR1 and CDR2 from the germline V gene are KGHDR and SFDVKD. DNA of the CDR3: TGTGCCACCAGTGCCCTAACGGGACAGAGCAACACCGGGGAGCTGTTTTTT. Its translation is CATSALTGQSNTGELFF.

V gene TRBV18 combines with J gene TRBJ1-3; TRBD1 agrees at 9 bases. In germline, CDR1 is KGHSH, CDR2 LQKENI. V gave up 1 base and J gave up 1 base; unmatched junction bases: 8. The CDR3 length is 18 residues. The CDR3 here is CASSPLGIGTGSGNTIYF. The CDR3 DNA is TGTGCCAGCTCACCACTAGGAATCGGGACAGGGTCTGGAAACACCATATATTTT.

CDR3 sequence reads: CASSRERSGQGHETQYF. The CDR3 coding sequence is TGTGCCAGCTCAAGAGAGCGGTCGGGACAGGGACACGAGACCCAGTACTTC. This rearrangement joins TRBV18 to TRBJ2-5; 9 positions agree with TRBD1. Germline V gene data show CDR1 as KGHSH and CDR2 as LQKENI. The CDR3 length is 17 residues. Germline trimming cut 5 bases from V and 5 bases from J; bases unmatched to any gene: 15.

This clone was seen just once. The chain links TRBV4-1 to TRBJ2-7, with TRBD2 as a possible D gene (6 bases). This CDR3 region has 17 residues. Trimming pared 0 bases from V and 7 bases from J, leaving 22 bases between. The germline CDR1 and CDR2 sequences are MGHRA and YSYEKL. CDR3 bases: TGCGCCAGCAGCCAAGATCTTTGGGGAGCGGGCGGGGCAGAGCAGTACTTC. It is translated as CASSQDLWGAGGAEQYF.

This chain links TRBV7-9 with TRBJ2-5, with 12 bases matching TRBD2. The CDR3 consists of 15 residues. The V gene's germline CDR1 is SEHNR and CDR2 FQNEAQ (reference sequence). The trim removed 1 base at V and 5 bases at J, leaving 2 bases unmatched. For the CDR3, the DNA is TGTGCCAGCAGCTTAGATGGGACTAGCGGGGAGACCCAGTACTTC. Protein sequence: CASSLDGTSGETQYF. The full variable domain, completed using reference TRBV7-9 and TRBJ2-5, is DTGVSQNPRHKITKRGQNVTFRCDPISEHNRLYWYRQTLGQGPEFLTYFQNEAQLEKSRLLSDRFSAERPKGSFSTLEIQRTEQGDSAMYLCASSLDGTSGETQYFGPGTRLLVL.

This chain's CDR3 is CASSLAGTTTYNEQFF. The CDR3 nucleotides are TGCGCCAGCAGCTTGGCCGGGACTACGACCTACAATGAGCAGTTCTTC. The chain links TRBV5-1 to TRBJ2-1, with 7 positions matching TRBD2. Germline V lookup: CDR1 SGHRS, CDR2 YFSETQ. V shed 0 bases and J 2 bases; nucleotides not matched to a gene: 5. This CDR3 contains 16 residues.

The gene calls are TRBV19 and TRBJ2-5, with 9 bases matching TRBD1. J lost 3 bases, V lost 5 bases, and 4 bases had no gene match. Germline V gene lookup returns CDR1 LNHDA and CDR2 SQIVND (reference sequence). The CDR3 is 14 amino acids. CDR3 bases: TGTGCCAGTAGTCTCGGGACAGGGAAAGAGACCCAGTACTTC. This encodes CASSLGTGKETQYF.

V is TRBV7-2 and J is TRBJ1-2; D not certain. The CDR3 has 13 residues. V lost 2 bases and J 2 bases, leaving 6 bases between the germline ends. Germline CDR1 and CDR2: SGHTA and FQGNSA. The CDR3, as DNA: TGTGCCAGCAGCTTACAGGTCAACTATGGCTACACCTTC. Translated: CASSLQVNYGYTF.

The rearrangement links TRBV7-9 to TRBJ1-5; D not resolved. CDR1 is SEHNR, CDR2 FQNEAQ, per germline (reference sequence). CDR3 length: 13 amino acids. Between the trimmed V and J ends, which lost 1 base and 5 bases, there was a span of 6 bases. The CDR3 nucleotides read TGTGCCAGCAGCTTAGGTGAGGATCAGCCCCAGCATTTT. Its translation: CASSLGEDQPQHF.

V usage is TRBV19 and J usage is TRBJ1-2, with 7 bases aligning to TRBD1. The ends lost 3 bases at V and 3 bases at J; junction bases unmatched: 10. Germline V lookup: CDR1 LNHDA, CDR2 SQIVND (reference sequence). The CDR3 sequence is 16 residues long. DNA for the CDR3: TGTGCCAGTAGTATCACGAGGGACAGAGTCCACTATGGCTACACCTTC. Amino acid sequence: CASSITRDRVHYGYTF.

Here the CDR3 reads CASSQDLPGTGNTIYF. The CDR3, as DNA: TGCGCCAGCAGCCAAGATTTACCAGGGACTGGAAACACCATATATTTT. The rearrangement uses TRBV4-3 and TRBJ1-3; TRBD1 might be the D (5 bases). Germline V gives CDR1 LGHNA, CDR2 YSLEER. The CDR3 sequence is 16 residues long. V was cut by 0 bases and J by 2 bases, with 11 bases left in between.

This chain uses TRBV10-3 with TRBJ2-2; 8 bases match TRBD2. J gave up 5 bases and V 6 bases, and 8 bases lay outside the gene matches. The length of the CDR3 is 15 residues. The V gene's germline CDR1 is ENHRY and CDR2 SYGVKD. The CDR3, as DNA: TGTGCCATCAGACCCGGGACTAGAGAAACCGGGGAGCTGTTTTTT. This gives the protein CAIRPGTRETGELFF.

In its sample, this clone was seen once. The chain recombines TRBV19 with TRBJ1-4; TRBD1 matches at 7 bases. CDR1 and CDR2 (germline): LNHDA, SQIVND (reference sequence). There are 13 residues in the CDR3. V trimming: 10 bases; J trimming: 7 bases; junction bases outside the gene matches: 9. The DNA of the CDR3 is TGTGCCACCCAGACAGGGTGGAGTGAAAAACTGTTTTTT. Protein: CATQTGWSEKLFF.